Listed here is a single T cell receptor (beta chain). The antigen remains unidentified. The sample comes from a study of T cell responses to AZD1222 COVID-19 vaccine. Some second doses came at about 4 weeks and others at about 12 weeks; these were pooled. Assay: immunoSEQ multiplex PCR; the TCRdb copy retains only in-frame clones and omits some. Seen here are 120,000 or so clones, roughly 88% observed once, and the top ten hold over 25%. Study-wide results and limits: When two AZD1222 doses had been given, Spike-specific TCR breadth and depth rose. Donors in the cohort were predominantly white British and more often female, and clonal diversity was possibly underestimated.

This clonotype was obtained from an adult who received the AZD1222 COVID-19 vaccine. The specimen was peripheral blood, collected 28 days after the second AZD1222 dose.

The CDR3 loop is CASSLIWTGGEKLFF. The CDR3 coding sequence is TGTGCCAGCAGTTTAATCTGGACAGGGGGAGAAAAACTGTTTTTT. The V call is TRBV27, the J call TRBJ1-4; 10 nucleotides align to TRBD1. The J segment lost 8 bases and the V segment lost 2 bases, leaving 5 bases of the junction unmatched. Germline V gene lookup returns CDR1 MNHEY and CDR2 SMNVEV (reference sequence). The CDR3 spans 15 residues. The complete variable domain, with remaining parts taken from reference TRBV27 and TRBJ1-4, reads EAQVTQNPRYLITVTGKKLTVTCSQNMNHEYMSWYRQDPGLGLRQIYYSMNVEVTDKGDVPEGYKVSRKEKRNFPLILESPSPNQTSLYFCASSLIWTGGEKLFFGSGTQLSVL.